Given below is one T cell receptor beta chain in context. The target antigen is unknown. This sample stems from a study of T and B cells in COVID-19 patients. Findings of the study overall: Early severe-case samples and blood from mildly ill patients during symptoms were in short supply.

TRB rearrangements were amplified by multiplex PCR with BIOMED2 TRB-A/B primers. One entry per CDR3 protein results from TCRdb running MiXCR on the multiplex PCR reads. The sample lists tens of thousands of distinct CDR3 sequences, approximately 30% seen once, with 2.1% in the top ten. Blood genomic DNA input for TRB amplification was 250-500 ng. Specimen: blood. The TCR was taken from a human donor who had recovered from COVID-19.

CDR3 sequence (DNA): TGTGCCAGCAGTCTCCCCCCCACAGATACGCAGTATTTT. This codes for CASSLPPTDTQYF. The rearrangement links TRBV6-6 to TRBJ2-3, with D unresolved. V was shortened by 5 bases and J by 2 bases, with 8 bases between the two germline ends. This CDR3 is 13 amino acids long. Per germline, CDR1 MNHNY and CDR2 SVGAGI (reference sequence).